This T cell receptor (beta chain) was captured in a study of control samples from healthy donors and cancer patients (dated by TCRdb to the early 2020s). Concerning this clone: Its antigen is currently not known. Per-base quality was not reported, and no clone a single base away is much larger than it.

Library generation was performed with the immunoSEQ multiplex PCR assay. TCRdb mirrors the immuneACCESS table, restricted to in-frame sequences. Some clones are absent from its copies; in checked studies, under half trace to an unresolved V gene, and the reason for the others is unknown. For this sample the table gives over 150,000 clones, of which 85% to 95% were detected only once. Around 1.3% of the sample goes to the ten largest clones. Counted from cysteine to phenylalanine, this CDR3 has 16 amino acids. Only the CDR3 portion is preserved as DNA: 48 bases, with reading frame beginning at the first base. Trimming at the junction amounts to 6 bases on V and 1 base on J, and the germline ends lie 18 bases apart. CDR1 and CDR2, per the germline V gene, are MDHEN and SYDVKM.

The chain links TRBV28 with TRBJ1-1, with the identity of the D gene unclear. This TCR was recovered from a woman younger than 35 in good health. The sequencing input was blood. The CDR3 region has the sequence CASSQRWQAGNTEAFF. The nucleotide sequence is TGTGCCAGCAGCCAAAGGTGGCAGGCCGGGAACACTGAAGCTTTCTTT.